These T cell receptor beta chains were read from a single sample in a study of T cell repertoires in cytomegalovirus infection. From the reads, TCRdb called clonotypes with MiXCR, one entry per CDR3 protein. The sample lists around 140,000 distinct CDR3 sequences; about 6.5% were seen once. Sequenced: PBMCs. These TCRs come from a human donor in good health (CMV status not recorded). Some clones in this sample may be carry-over from other donors' samples. CDR3s include the opening cysteine and the closing phenylalanine or tryptophan. Fields, in order: J gene, D gene, V gene, clone size, CDR3 DNA, CDR3 protein. A D gene is named only where the DNA matches it firmly. Rows may omit the clone size; those that give it use once, few, many or a size class.

TRBJ2-5,NA,TRBV30,NA,TGTGCCTGGAACGGACGAGGGGAGACCCAGTACTTC,CAWNGRGETQYF
TRBJ2-1,TRBD1,TRBV7-6,many,TGTGCCAGCAGCCTCGGAACAGGGGGCTTAGACAATGAGCAGTTCTTC,CASSLGTGGLDNEQFF
TRBJ2-5,NA,TRBV6-1,few,TGTGCCAGCACCCTTTGGGAGAGGGAGACCCAGTACTTC,CASTLWERETQYF
TRBJ1-4,NA,TRBV6-5,many,TGTGCCAGCAGGACGGGACAAGAAAAACTGTTTTTT,CASRTGQEKLFF
TRBJ2-2,NA,TRBV7-2,many,TGTGCCAGCAGCTTATTACAGGTGGTGACCGGGGAGCTGTTTTTT,CASSLLQVVTGELFF
TRBJ1-1,NA,TRBV7-2,many,TGTGCCAGCAGCTCCCAACACGGCGGGGTCACTGAAGCTTTCTTT,CASSSQHGGVTEAFF
TRBJ1-1,NA,TRBV11-2,many,TGTGCCAGCAGCTTCGTAGCGTACACTGAAGCTTTCTTT,CASSFVAYTEAFF
TRBJ1-4,NA,TRBV28,many,TGTGCCAGCAGTTTACCAGGGGCGCATGAAAAACTGTTTTTT,CASSLPGAHEKLFF
TRBJ2-7,TRBD2,TRBV7-8,many,TGTGCCAGCAGTAAACAACTAGCGGATACCTACGAGCAGTACTTC,CASSKQLADTYEQYF
TRBJ1-2,TRBD1,TRBV28,many,TGTGCCAGCAGCTCGTGGACAGGGAACTATGGCTACACCTTC,CASSSWTGNYGYTF
TRBJ2-3,NA,TRBV19,NA,TGTGCCAGTAACTATGGGTCTGCAGATACGCAGTATTTT,CASNYGSADTQYF
TRBJ1-3,NA,TRBV7-2,few,TGTGCCAGCAGCTTTACCCCCGACTCTGGAAACACCATATATTTT,CASSFTPDSGNTIYF
TRBJ2-2,NA,TRBV2,many,TGTGCCAGCAGCGAGTTCGCGAACACCGGGGAGCTGTTTTTT,CASSEFANTGELFF
TRBJ1-1,NA,TRBV28,many,TGTGCCAGCGGGGGGTCTCTACTCCGCGAAGCTTTCTTT,CASGGSLLREAFF
TRBJ2-7,TRBD1,TRBV15,many,TGTGCCACCAGCATTGGACAGGTTCCCTACGAGCAGTACTTC,CATSIGQVPYEQYF
TRBJ2-1,NA,TRBV7-2,many,TGTGCCAGCAGCTTAGACGGACAGAGATTCAATGAGCAGTTCTTC,CASSLDGQRFNEQFF
TRBJ2-2,TRBD1,TRBV29-1,many,TGCAGCGTGCTCGACAGGGCCCTGAACACCGGGGAGCTGTTTTTT,CSVLDRALNTGELFF
TRBJ2-6,TRBD2,TRBV7-9,many,TGTGCCAGCAGCCCGGGTCCGGGGCGGGGGACCCACTCTGGGGCCAACGTCCTGACTTTC,CASSPGPGRGTHSGANVLTF
TRBJ1-1,NA,TRBV11-3,many,TGTGCCAGCAGCTTAGAACCGAACACTGAAGCTTTCTTT,CASSLEPNTEAFF
TRBJ2-2,NA,TRBV24-1,many,TGTGCCACCAGTGGAGGAGGGCAGGGCTACACCGGGGAGCTGTTTTTT,CATSGGGQGYTGELFF
TRBJ2-3,TRBD2,TRBV7-2,many,TGTGCCAGCAGCTCCAAACAACTAGCGGGGGCGAGCAACCGATCAAAGCAGTATTTT,CASSSKQLAGASNRSKQYF
TRBJ2-3,NA,TRBV24-1,many,TGTGCCACCAGTGATCCCTCGGAGGTTACGCAGTATTTT,CATSDPSEVTQYF